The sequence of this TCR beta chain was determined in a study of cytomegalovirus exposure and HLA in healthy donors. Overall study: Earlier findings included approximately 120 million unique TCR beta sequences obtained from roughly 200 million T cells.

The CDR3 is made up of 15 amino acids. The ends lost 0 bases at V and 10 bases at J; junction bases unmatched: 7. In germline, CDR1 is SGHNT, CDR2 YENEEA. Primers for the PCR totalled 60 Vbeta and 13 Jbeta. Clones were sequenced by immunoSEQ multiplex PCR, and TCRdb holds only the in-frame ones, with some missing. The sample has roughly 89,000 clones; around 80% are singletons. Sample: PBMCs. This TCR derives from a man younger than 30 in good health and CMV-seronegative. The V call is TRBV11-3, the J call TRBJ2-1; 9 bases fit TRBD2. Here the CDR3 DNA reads TGTGCCAGCAGCTTAGAAGGCGGGGGGGCCGCGGAGCAGTTCTTC. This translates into CASSLEGGGAAEQFF.